These 26 T cell receptor beta chains came from one sample sequenced in a study of human thymus T cells. Assay used: immunoSEQ multiplex PCR; TCRdb lists only in-frame clones, some missing. The table lists 46,000 or so clones, approximately 95% of them singletons, with approximately 0.18% in the top ten. Sequencing was carried out using blood. All receptors come from a girl under three years old with a congenital heart defect but otherwise immunologically healthy.

The chain has TRBV7-9 and TRBJ2-3, with D possibly matching TRBD2 (5 bases). Trimming removed 0 bases at V and 1 base at J, with 5 bases between. Germline V lookup: CDR1 SEHNR, CDR2 FQNEAQ (reference sequence). The CDR3 length is 14 residues. As DNA, the CDR3 is TGTGCCAGCAGCTTAGCGAGGGGCACAGATACGCAGTATTTT. Its translation: CASSLARGTDTQYF.

The V gene is TRBV11-2, the J gene TRBJ1-2; 9 bases are shared with TRBD1. CDR1 and CDR2 (germline): SGHAT, FQNNGV. The CDR3 totals 16 residues. V trimming: 1 base; J trimming: 4 bases; junction bases outside the gene matches: 7. The CDR3 nucleotides read TGTGCCAGCAGCTTAGGGACAGGGGTAACGTCCTATGGCTACACCTTC. The encoded protein is CASSLGTGVTSYGYTF.

This chain links TRBV9 with TRBJ2-1; 11 bases map to TRBD2. V shed 3 bases and J 6 bases; nucleotides not matched to a gene: 11. Germline-derived CDR1 and CDR2 are SGDLS and YYNGEE. The CDR3 is 17 amino acids. The CDR3 loop reads CASSGILLAGGSNEQFF. DNA of the CDR3: TGTGCCAGCAGCGGAATATTGCTAGCGGGAGGATCCAATGAGCAGTTCTTC.

V usage is TRBV9 and J usage is TRBJ2-3, with TRBD1 identical over 9 bases. Germline V lookup: CDR1 SGDLS, CDR2 YYNGEE. The CDR3 sequence is 15 residues long. V shed 3 bases, J shed 3 bases, and the junction held 5 bases outside the gene matches. CDR3 bases: TGTGCCAGCAGCGCGGACAGGGGTTTGACAGATACGCAGTATTTT. Its protein product is CASSADRGLTDTQYF.

The rearrangement links TRBV2 to TRBJ2-6; a weak D match, TRBD2 (5 bases). Germline V lookup: CDR1 SNHLY, CDR2 FYNNEI. The V gene lost 4 bases and the J gene lost 0 bases, with 19 bases spanning the gap. CDR3 size: 19 residues. In DNA form, the CDR3 reads TGTGCCAGCAGTGGGGGTCAAGGAGGTTCCAGCTCTGGGGCCAACGTCCTGACTTTC. Encoded protein: CASSGGQGGSSSGANVLTF.

The chain couples TRBV21-1 to TRBJ2-3; the table gives TRBD1 as D, unverified against the DNA. TRBV21-1 is recorded as a pseudogene. CDR3 length: 16 residues. For the CDR3, the DNA is TGTGCCAGCAGCACCCATCGGGACAGGTGGACAGATACGCAGTATTTT. Its translation: CASSTHRDRWTDTQYF.

The V call is TRBV4-3, the J call TRBJ2-5; TRBD2 might be the D (5 bases). The CDR3 has 15 amino acids. Per germline, CDR1 LGHNA and CDR2 YSLEER. Between the trimmed V and J ends, which lost 1 base and 1 base, there was a span of 10 bases. The CDR3 is CASSQAREIQETQYF. DNA for the CDR3: TGCGCCAGCAGCCAAGCTAGGGAGATCCAAGAGACCCAGTACTTC.

This clone was detected once. The chain recombines TRBV9 with TRBJ2-7, with TRBD2 identical over 8 bases. With V trimmed by 3 bases and J by 4 bases, 9 bases remained unmatched. The germline V gene encodes CDR1 SGDLS and CDR2 YYNGEE. CDR3 length equals 15 residues. DNA for the CDR3: TGTGCCAGCAGCGCACACGGGACTAGTCCGTACGAGCAGTACTTC. Translating it yields CASSAHGTSPYEQYF.

The chain combines TRBV11-2 with TRBJ2-2; no reliable D call. The V end lost 3 bases, the J end lost 4 bases, and 9 bases lay between the germline ends. The germline V gene encodes CDR1 SGHAT and CDR2 FQNNGV. The length of the CDR3 is 14 residues. CDR3 loop: CASSFKVPTGELFF. CDR3 coding DNA: TGTGCCAGCAGCTTCAAAGTACCCACCGGGGAGCTGTTTTTT.

The chain couples TRBV7-9 to TRBJ1-1, with unresolved D. The CDR3 contains 13 residues. V was shortened by 4 bases and J by 2 bases, with 8 bases between the two germline ends. The germline V gene encodes CDR1 SEHNR and CDR2 FQNEAQ (reference sequence). CDR3 sequence (DNA): TGTGCCAGCAGCTCCGGGGAAAACACTGAAGCTTTCTTT. This encodes CASSSGENTEAFF.

This chain links TRBV6-1 with TRBJ1-2; weak D call: TRBD1 (6 bases). Germline CDR1 is MNHNS and CDR2 is SASEGT. V dropped 0 bases and J dropped 1 base, with 12 bases sitting between them. The CDR3 sequence is 16 residues long. This CDR3 is CASSEALTGLNYGYTF. CDR3 nucleotide sequence: TGTGCCAGCAGTGAAGCCCTGACAGGCCTTAACTATGGCTACACCTTC.

The chain employs TRBV2 and TRBJ2-7, with D uncertain. From germline, CDR1 is SNHLY and CDR2 FYNNEI. The CDR3 length is 12 residues. Trimming pared 6 bases from V and 3 bases from J, leaving 9 bases between. The DNA for the CDR3 is TGTGCCAGCAGGGATTATGGCTACGAGCAGTACTTC. Translating it yields CASRDYGYEQYF.

This chain connects TRBV7-2 to TRBJ2-1; D unclear. V was shortened by 5 bases and J by 14 bases, with 19 bases between the two germline ends. The germline gives CDR1 SGHTA, CDR2 FQGNSA. This CDR3 has 13 amino acids. The CDR3 DNA is TGTGCCAGCAGCCCCCTAGGGCACCAGATTGAGTTCTTC. It specifies CASSPLGHQIEFF.

The chain recombines TRBV28 with TRBJ2-7, with D hard to call. With 3 bases removed from V and 5 bases from J, the gap between germline ends came to 14 bases. Germline CDR1 is MDHEN and CDR2 is SYDVKM. This CDR3 region has 14 residues. The CDR3 DNA reads as TGTGCCAGCAGTTTGACCGACCGAGGACACGAGCAGTACTTC. Translation gives CASSLTDRGHEQYF. Drawing the rest from reference TRBV28 and TRBJ2-7, the complete variable domain is DVKVTQSSRYLVKRTGEKVFLECVQDMDHENMFWYRQDPGLGLRLIYFSYDVKMKEKGDIPEGYSVSREKKERFSLILESASTNQTSMYLCASSLTDRGHEQYFGPGTRLTVT.

The chain is built from TRBV10-1 and TRBJ2-7, with D possibly TRBD2 on 5 matching bases. CDR3 length equals 14 residues. Trimming cost V 3 bases and J 1 base, with 10 bases left between them. Germline values: CDR1 WNHNN, CDR2 SYGVQD (reference sequence). CDR3 loop: CASSEEGMSYEQYF. In DNA form, the CDR3 reads TGCGCCAGCAGTGAAGAGGGTATGTCCTACGAGCAGTACTTC.

The gene calls are TRBV18 and TRBJ1-4; possible D gene TRBD1, 5 bases. V lost 4 bases, J lost 0 bases, and 12 bases lay in between. Germline V gene data show CDR1 as KGHSH and CDR2 as LQKENI. This CDR3 has 16 amino acids. This chain's CDR3 is CASSQSMGATNEKLFF. The CDR3 DNA sequence: TGTGCCAGCTCACAATCGATGGGGGCAACTAATGAAAAACTGTTTTTT.

V and J are TRBV10-1 and TRBJ2-1, with 10 nucleotides matching TRBD2. V lost 11 bases and J lost 4; bases outside the gene matches: 14. Germline V gene lookup returns CDR1 WNHNN and CDR2 SYGVQD (reference sequence). The CDR3 totals 16 residues. Here the CDR3 reads CARPSPASGRYNEQFF. The CDR3 region has the DNA TGCGCCCGCCCCAGCCCCGCTAGCGGGAGATACAATGAGCAGTTCTTC.

The rearrangement links TRBV7-8 to TRBJ2-5; possible D gene TRBD2, 6 bases. The CDR3 covers 15 residues. Germline V CDR1 and CDR2: SGHVS, FQNEAQ. V lost 1 base and J lost 1, with 10 bases in between. CDR3 DNA: TGTGCCAGCAGCTTAGTGGGACTCATCCAAGAGACCCAGTACTTC. Residues: CASSLVGLIQETQYF.

The chain couples TRBV5-1 to TRBJ2-1; D gene unclear. The V and J ends lost 0 bases and 2 bases respectively, with 6 bases between them. This CDR3 region has 14 residues. CDR1 SGHRS and CDR2 YFSETQ come from the germline V gene. The CDR3: CASSLVGTYNEQFF. The CDR3 DNA is TGCGCCAGCAGCTTGGTAGGGACCTACAATGAGCAGTTCTTC.

This clone is a singleton in its sample. The CDR3: CASRAVSNTGELFF. Written as DNA, the CDR3 is TGTGCCAGCAGGGCAGTCTCGAACACCGGGGAGCTGTTTTTT. The J gene is TRBJ2-2, the V gene TRBV6-1; D is ambiguous. V lost 6 bases, J lost 0 bases, and 8 bases lay in between. CDR1 is MNHNS and CDR2 is SASEGT in the germline V gene. This CDR3 comprises 14 residues.

The chain couples TRBV7-3 to TRBJ2-3; D is ambiguous. The CDR3 totals 15 residues. V was pared by 1 base and J by 0 bases, with 8 bases between. Germline V CDR1 and CDR2: SGHTA, FQGTGA. CDR3 sequence: CASSLSHSSTDTQYF. In DNA form, the CDR3 reads TGTGCCAGCAGCTTAAGCCATTCTAGCACAGATACGCAGTATTTT. The variable domain in full, completed from reference TRBV7-3 and TRBJ2-3, reads GAGVSQTPSNKVTEKGKYVELRCDPISGHTALYWYRQSLGQGPEFLIYFQGTGAADDSGLPNDRFFAVRPEGSVSTLKIQRTERGDSAVYLCASSLSHSSTDTQYFGPGTRLTVL.

The chain links TRBV10-1 to TRBJ2-5; 7 bases are shared with TRBD2. CDR1 WNHNN and CDR2 SYGVQD come from the germline V gene (reference sequence). This CDR3 region has 14 residues. V shed 11 bases and J 3 bases; nucleotides not matched to a gene: 12. CDR3 protein: CAPSRLAHKETQYF. CDR3 nucleotides: TGCGCCCCCAGCAGACTAGCTCATAAAGAGACCCAGTACTTC.

The chain employs TRBV5-1 and TRBJ2-1; maybe TRBD1 (5 bases). Trimming cost V 3 bases and J 6 bases, with 10 bases left between them. The CDR3 consists of 13 residues. CDR1 and CDR2 (germline): SGHRS, YFSETQ. The CDR3, as DNA: TGCGCCAGCAGCTACACAGGTCTCAATGAGCAGTTCTTC. Its translation is CASSYTGLNEQFF.

Note on this clone: The junction differs from germline at one of its ends, possibly a read error. The chain joins TRBV4-1 to TRBJ2-3; possible D gene TRBD1, 6 bases. The CDR3 is 15 residues long. Germline V gene data show CDR1 as MGHRA and CDR2 as YSYEKL. In DNA, the CDR3 is TGCGCCAGCAGCCCAGCCATTGGGGGCACGGATACGCAGTATTTT. This sequence encodes CASSPAIGGTDTQYF.

The chain employs TRBV7-9 and TRBJ2-3; tentatively, D is TRBD1 (6 bases). The length of the CDR3 is 17 residues. Germline V gene sequence: CDR1 SEHNR, CDR2 FQNEAQ (reference sequence). Trimming took 6 bases from V and 4 from J, leaving 23 bases between them. In DNA form, the CDR3 reads TGTGCCAGCAGTTATTTCAGGGGACCCAGAGTCCCAGATACGCAGTATTTT. It codes for CASSYFRGPRVPDTQYF. The variable domain in full, completed from reference TRBV7-9 and TRBJ2-3, reads DTGVSQNPRHKITKRGQNVTFRCDPISEHNRLYWYRQTLGQGPEFLTYFQNEAQLEKSRLLSDRFSAERPKGSFSTLEIQRTEQGDSAMYLCASSYFRGPRVPDTQYFGPGTRLTVL.

This chain joins TRBV18 and TRBJ2-7; D remains ambiguous. The V end was cut by 6 bases, the J end by 0 bases, with 15 bases between. This CDR3 has 15 residues. Looked up from germline, CDR1 is KGHSH and CDR2 is LQKENI. This CDR3 reads CASSPSGPSSYEQYF. CDR3 bases: TGTGCCAGCTCCCCCTCGGGCCCCAGCTCCTACGAGCAGTACTTC.